This T cell receptor (beta chain) is from a study of shared clonotypes between healthy human individuals. Study results and caveats: Sampling covered nothing but blood. Tissue TCR repertoires likely differ from those found in blood.

Adult Caucasians living in Nashville, Tennessee made up all of the donors. Every subset had its genomic DNA shared out evenly among several immunoSEQ plates. Roughly 33,000 T cell genomes, or 200 ng DNA, went into the sorted-subset replicate PCRs. Repertoires were generated with immunoSEQ multiplex PCR, while TCRdb's copy carries only in-frame clones and drops some. This sample yields some 2,000,000 clones, of which 85% to 95% are seen a single time; 0.13% belongs to the top ten. About this clone: What it binds is not known.

CDR1 SGHTA and CDR2 FQGNSA come from the germline V gene. The length of the CDR3 is 13 residues. Trimming shortened V by 4 bases and J by 0 bases, and 7 bases separated the two germline ends. This sequence was found in a young man in good health. Sequences were obtained from naive CD4+ T cells sorted from blood. Stated subset: CD45RA+ positively selected. This chain links TRBV7-2 with TRBJ2-7; D not certain. CDR3 DNA sequence: TGTGCCAGCAGCTCGAGAAACTCCTACGAGCAGTACTTC. Amino acids: CASSSRNSYEQYF.